These 17 T cell receptor beta chains were sequenced from one sample in a study of metastatic and nonmetastatic thyroid tumors. TCRdb redid the clone calls on the PCR reads using MiXCR. The sample lists fewer than 9,500 clones; 15% to 20% were seen once. Prior to thyroid surgery, none of the patients had received any treatment. Sequencing used adjacent normal tissue. The receptors originated from a female donor with papillary thyroid cancer or a benign thyroid nodule (not recorded which). Some clones in this sample may be carry-over from other donors' samples.

This clone was seen more than once but under ten times. The chain links TRBV24-1 to TRBJ1-5, with a weak D call TRBD1 (5 bases). Between the trimmed V and J ends, which lost 9 bases and 0 bases, there was a span of 11 bases. CDR1 and CDR2 (germline): KGHDR, SFDVKD. There are 14 residues in the CDR3. The CDR3: CATGEGSSNQPQHF. CDR3 bases: TGTGCCACCGGAGAGGGGTCTAGCAATCAGCCCCAGCATTTT.

By share of the sample, this clone is medium-sized (0.01 to 0.1%). V usage is TRBV20-1 and J usage is TRBJ2-3; possible D gene TRBD2, 6 bases. With 6 bases removed from V and 3 bases from J, the gap between germline ends came to 22 bases. The CDR3 consists of 16 residues. The V gene's germline CDR1 is DFQATT and CDR2 SNEGSKA (reference sequence). In DNA, the CDR3 is TGCAGTGCCGTCTTTGGGAGCGGGTGGGAGACAGATACGCAGTATTTT. This translates into CSAVFGSGWETDTQYF.

The chain carries TRBV27 and TRBJ2-2; 8 nucleotides align to TRBD1. In germline, CDR1 is MNHEY, CDR2 SMNVEV (reference sequence). J was trimmed by 4 bases and V by 6 bases; bases with no gene match: 13. The CDR3 sequence is 17 residues long. CDR3 in DNA: TGTGCCAGCAGCTGGGGTTTGGACAGGGTATTCACCGGGGAGCTGTTTTTT. This codes for CASSWGLDRVFTGELFF.

By its share, this clone is medium-sized (0.01 to 0.1%). This same CDR3 is encoded by further DNA sequences in the sample. The chain joins TRBV9 to TRBJ2-1; D gene unclear. Germline values: CDR1 SGDLS, CDR2 YYNGEE. The CDR3 is 15 residues long. The V end lost 0 bases, the J end lost 2 bases, and 9 bases lay between the germline ends. CDR3 bases: TGTGCCAGCAGCGTAGCAAGCGACCCCTACAATGAGCAGTTCTTC. Translating gives CASSVASDPYNEQFF.

This clone showed up just a few times. The chain combines TRBV10-3 with TRBJ2-1, with 9 nucleotides matching TRBD2. The trim removed 2 bases at V and 6 bases at J, leaving 5 bases unmatched. This CDR3 region has 15 residues. CDR1 and CDR2 (germline): ENHRY, SYGVKD. The CDR3 sequence is CAISESGLAPNEQFF. The CDR3 nucleotides are TGTGCCATCAGTGAGAGCGGACTAGCGCCCAATGAGCAGTTCTTC.

This clone is medium-sized in the sample. The chain has TRBV5-1 and TRBJ2-3; 13 bases align to TRBD2. Germline CDR1 SGHRS, CDR2 YFSETQ. V lost 8 bases, J lost 4 bases, and 4 bases stayed unmatched. The CDR3 totals 14 residues. The CDR3 DNA reads TGCGCCAGTGGGACTAGCGGGGCGCCAGATACGCAGTATTTT. This codes for CASGTSGAPDTQYF.

Relative to its sample, this clone is medium-sized. This sequence joins TRBV27 and TRBJ2-3; 11 positions match TRBD2. CDR1 MNHEY and CDR2 SMNVEV come from the germline V gene (reference sequence). This CDR3 comprises 15 residues. The V gene end was trimmed by 0 bases and the J gene end by 4 bases; junction bases not matched to a gene: 0. The DNA for the CDR3 is TGTGCCAGCAGTTTATCACTAGCGGGAGCAGATACGCAGTATTTT. It is translated as CASSLSLAGADTQYF.

V is TRBV11-2 and J is TRBJ2-1; TRBD2 might be the D (5 bases). The V gene's germline CDR1 is SGHAT and CDR2 FQNNGV. V gave up 5 bases and J gave up 7 bases, with 15 bases separating them. The CDR3 sequence is 14 residues long. In DNA form, the CDR3 reads TGTGCCAGCAGCGTTTCTTACTCGGGGAATGAGCAGTTCTTC. It specifies CASSVSYSGNEQFF. Filled out from reference TRBV11-2 and TRBJ2-1, the complete variable domain reads EAGVAQSPRYKIIEKRQSVAFWCNPISGHATLYWYQQILGQGPKLLIQFQNNGVVDDSQLPKDRFSAERLKGVDSTLKIQPAKLEDSAVYLCASSVSYSGNEQFFGPGTRLTVL.

This clone is medium-sized within its sample. The chain uses TRBV12-3 or TRBV12-4 and TRBJ1-4; possible D gene TRBD1, 5 bases. Deletions cut 1 base from V and 7 bases from J, with 10 bases between. This CDR3 region has 14 residues. CDR3 sequence reads: CASSLGRETEKLFF. In nucleotides, the CDR3 is TGTGCCAGCAGTTTAGGCAGGGAGACTGAAAAACTGTTTTTT.

By its share, this clone is medium-sized. The chain has TRBV9 and TRBJ1-6, with D possibly being TRBD1 (5 bases). This CDR3 contains 16 residues. Germline V CDR1 and CDR2: SGDLS, YYNGEE. Trimming removed 3 bases from V and 7 bases from J, with 17 bases in between. The CDR3 sequence: CASSAHPGRGNSPLHF. In DNA form, the CDR3 reads TGTGCCAGCAGCGCACACCCTGGGAGGGGCAATTCACCCCTCCACTTT.

This clone is labeled as medium-sized. Other DNA sequences in this sample translate to the same CDR3. This sequence joins TRBV10-3 and TRBJ1-5; 10 nucleotides line up with TRBD1. Germline loops: CDR1 ENHRY, CDR2 SYGVKD. Trimming removed 6 bases from V and 2 bases from J; junction bases left unmatched: 4. This CDR3 is built from 15 residues. The CDR3: CAIRPGTGGNQPQHF. As DNA, the CDR3 is TGTGCCATCAGACCCGGGACAGGGGGCAATCAGCCCCAGCATTTT.

This clone was observed many times. The V call is TRBV5-4, the J call TRBJ2-3, with D maybe TRBD2 (6 bases). The ends were cut back, 2 bases at V and 0 bases at J, with 13 bases in the middle. Per the germline V gene, CDR1 is SGHNT and CDR2 is YYREEE (reference sequence). The CDR3 totals 16 residues. The CDR3 loop is CASSFKSSGSTDTQYF. The DNA for the CDR3 is TGTGCCAGCAGCTTTAAATCAAGCGGGAGCACAGATACGCAGTATTTT.

This clone is deemed medium-sized. This rearrangement joins TRBV12-3 or TRBV12-4 to TRBJ2-5, with TRBD2 matching 10 bases. The V segment lost 5 bases and the J segment 7 bases; nucleotides outside the gene matches: 13. CDR3 length: 16 amino acids. CDR3 nucleotide sequence: TGTGCCAGCAGTCCCGGACTAGCGGAGTTTGACGGGACCCAGTACTTC. Protein sequence: CASSPGLAEFDGTQYF.

At least ten counts were recorded for this clone. The chain's CDR3 is CASTVDRGQTQYF. In DNA, the CDR3 is TGTGCCAGCACCGTCGACAGGGGTCAGACCCAGTACTTC. The chain has TRBV11-2 and TRBJ2-5; TRBD1 aligns across 8 bases. V trimming: 7 bases; J trimming: 6 bases; junction bases outside the gene matches: 7. This CDR3 spans 13 amino acids. Germline CDR1 reads SGHAT; CDR2 reads FQNNGV.

In its sample, this clone was seen once. The genes are TRBV30 and TRBJ2-7, with TRBD2 matching 10 bases. The germline V gene has CDR1 GTSNPN and CDR2 SVGIG (reference sequence). The CDR3 loop spans 14 amino acids. V lost 2 bases to trimming and J lost 6 bases; unmatched junction nucleotides: 7. The CDR3 coding sequence is TGTGCCTGGAGTACTCTAGCGGGAGATATCGAGCAGTACTTC. Amino acids: CAWSTLAGDIEQYF.

By share of the sample, this clone is medium-sized (0.01 to 0.1%). V usage is TRBV7-2 and J usage is TRBJ2-7, with 10 bases matching TRBD2. Germline CDR1 is SGHTA and CDR2 is FQGNSA. Trimming removed 5 bases from V and 0 bases from J; junction bases left unmatched: 13. This CDR3 region has 18 residues. The CDR3 bases are TGTGCCAGCAGCCTATGGGCTAGCGGGAGATTCGGCTCCTACGAGCAGTACTTC. This gives the protein CASSLWASGRFGSYEQYF.

In its sample, this clone ranks as medium-sized (0.01 to 0.1%). This chain joins TRBV19 and TRBJ1-2; 11 nucleotides line up with TRBD1. Per the germline V gene, CDR1 is LNHDA and CDR2 is SQIVND (reference sequence). Trimming took 1 base from V and 7 from J; bases not matched to a gene: 5. The CDR3 is 15 residues long. This CDR3 reads CASSIGRTGGLGYTF. CDR3 nucleotides: TGTGCCAGTAGTATAGGTAGGACAGGGGGCCTTGGCTACACCTTC.